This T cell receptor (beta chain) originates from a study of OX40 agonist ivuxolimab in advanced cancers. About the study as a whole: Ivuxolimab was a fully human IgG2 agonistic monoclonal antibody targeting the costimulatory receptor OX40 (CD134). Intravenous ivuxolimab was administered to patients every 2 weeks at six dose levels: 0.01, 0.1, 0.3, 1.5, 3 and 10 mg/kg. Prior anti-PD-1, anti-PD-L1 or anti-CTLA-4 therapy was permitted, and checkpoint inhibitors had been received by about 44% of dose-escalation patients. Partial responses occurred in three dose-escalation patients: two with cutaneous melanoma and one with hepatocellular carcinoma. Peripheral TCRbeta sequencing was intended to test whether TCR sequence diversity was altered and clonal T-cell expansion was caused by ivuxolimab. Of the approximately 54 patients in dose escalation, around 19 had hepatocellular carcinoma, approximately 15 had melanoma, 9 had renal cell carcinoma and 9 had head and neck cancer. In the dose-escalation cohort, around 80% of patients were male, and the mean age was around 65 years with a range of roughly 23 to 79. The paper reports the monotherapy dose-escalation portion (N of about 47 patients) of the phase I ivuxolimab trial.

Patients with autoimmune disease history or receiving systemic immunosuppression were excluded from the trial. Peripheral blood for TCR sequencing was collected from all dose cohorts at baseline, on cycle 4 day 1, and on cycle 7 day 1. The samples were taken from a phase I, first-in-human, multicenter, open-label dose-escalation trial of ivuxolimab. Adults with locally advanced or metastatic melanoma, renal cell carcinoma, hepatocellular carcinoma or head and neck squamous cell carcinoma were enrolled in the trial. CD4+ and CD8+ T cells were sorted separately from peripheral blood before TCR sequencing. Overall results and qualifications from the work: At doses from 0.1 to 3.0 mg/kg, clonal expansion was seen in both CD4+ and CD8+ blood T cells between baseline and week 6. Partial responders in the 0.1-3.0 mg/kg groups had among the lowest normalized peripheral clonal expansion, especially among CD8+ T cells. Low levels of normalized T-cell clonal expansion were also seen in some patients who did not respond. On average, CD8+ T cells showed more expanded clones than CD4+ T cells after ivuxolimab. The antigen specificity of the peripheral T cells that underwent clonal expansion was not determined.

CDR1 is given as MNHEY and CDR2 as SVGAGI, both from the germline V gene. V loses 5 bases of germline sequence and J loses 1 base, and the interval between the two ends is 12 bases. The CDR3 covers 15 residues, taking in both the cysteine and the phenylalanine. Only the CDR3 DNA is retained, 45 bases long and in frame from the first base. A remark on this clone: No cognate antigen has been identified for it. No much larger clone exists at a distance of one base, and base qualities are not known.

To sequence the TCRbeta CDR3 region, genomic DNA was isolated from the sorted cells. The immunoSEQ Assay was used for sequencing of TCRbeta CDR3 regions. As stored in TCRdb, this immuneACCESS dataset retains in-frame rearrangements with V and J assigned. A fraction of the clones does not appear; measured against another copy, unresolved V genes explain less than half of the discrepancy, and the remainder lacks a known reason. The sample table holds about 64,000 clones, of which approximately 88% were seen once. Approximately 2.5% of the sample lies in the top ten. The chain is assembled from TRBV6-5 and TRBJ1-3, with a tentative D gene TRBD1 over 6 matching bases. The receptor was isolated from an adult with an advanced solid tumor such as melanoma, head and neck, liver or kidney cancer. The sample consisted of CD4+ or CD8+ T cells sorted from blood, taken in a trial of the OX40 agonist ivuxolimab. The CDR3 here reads CASSRHGTSGNTIYF. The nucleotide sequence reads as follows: TGTGCCAGCAGTCGACACGGGACATCTGGAAACACCATATATTTT.